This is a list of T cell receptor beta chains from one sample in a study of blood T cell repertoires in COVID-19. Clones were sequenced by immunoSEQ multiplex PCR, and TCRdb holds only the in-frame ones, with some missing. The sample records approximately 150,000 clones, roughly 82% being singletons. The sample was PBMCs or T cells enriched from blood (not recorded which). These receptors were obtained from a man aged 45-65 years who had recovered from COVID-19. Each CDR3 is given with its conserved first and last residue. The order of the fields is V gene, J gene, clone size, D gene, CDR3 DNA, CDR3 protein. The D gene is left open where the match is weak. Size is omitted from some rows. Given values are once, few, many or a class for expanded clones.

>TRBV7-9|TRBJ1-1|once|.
TGTGCCAGCAGCTCACAAAGAGTATTTCAGGGTGCTTTCTTT
CASSSQRVFQGAFF
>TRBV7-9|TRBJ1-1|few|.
TGTGCCAGCAGCTCGCCGGGTCTCACTGAAGCTTTCTTT
CASSSPGLTEAFF
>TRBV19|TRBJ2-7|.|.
TGTGCCAGTAGCAATAGACTTCGCGAGCAGTACTTC
CASSNRLREQYF
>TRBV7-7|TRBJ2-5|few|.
TGTGCCAGCAGCTTAAGCTATCGCGACACAGAGACCCAGTACTTC
CASSLSYRDTETQYF
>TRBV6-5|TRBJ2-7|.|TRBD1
TGTGCCAGCAGTTACGCGGGACAGGGGATCGAGCAGTACTTC
CASSYAGQGIEQYF
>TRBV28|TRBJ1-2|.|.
TGTGCCAGTCTCGGGACAACAAAAAGAGGCTACACCTTC
CASLGTTKRGYTF
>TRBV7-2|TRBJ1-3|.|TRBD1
TGTGCCAGCAGCTCGTGGGGACAGGGAAACACCATATATTTT
CASSSWGQGNTIYF
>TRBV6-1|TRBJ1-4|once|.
TGTGCCAGCAGTGAAGTGAGTGCTGGTGAAAAACTGTTTTTT
CASSEVSAGEKLFF
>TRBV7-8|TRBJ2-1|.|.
TGTGCCAGCACTGACCGCCATACACCCCGGGGATCTTTCTCCTACAATGAGCAGTTCTTC
CASTDRHTPRGSFSYNEQFF
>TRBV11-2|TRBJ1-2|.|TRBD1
TGTGCCAGCAGCGTACGAGACAGGGCGGCGGCGGGCTACACCTTC
CASSVRDRAAAGYTF
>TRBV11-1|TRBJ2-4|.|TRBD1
TGTGCCAGCAGCTTAGGGACCGGGACAGGGGTTGACATTCAGTACTTC
CASSLGTGTGVDIQYF
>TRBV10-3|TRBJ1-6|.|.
TGTGCCATCCTGGGGGGCACGGGGAGGGACTATTCACCCCTCCACTTT
CAILGGTGRDYSPLHF
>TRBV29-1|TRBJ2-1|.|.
TGCAGCGTTGTTGGGGGCTACTCCTACAATGAGCAGTTCTTC
CSVVGGYSYNEQFF
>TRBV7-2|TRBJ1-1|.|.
TGTGCCAGCAGCGTCGGACAGCTGAACACTGAAGCTTTCTTT
CASSVGQLNTEAFF
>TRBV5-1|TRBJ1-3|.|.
TGCGCCAGCAGCATTGACACCTCTGGAAACACCATATATTTT
CASSIDTSGNTIYF
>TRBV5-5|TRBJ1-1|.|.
TGTGCCAGCAGCTGGGAACCTCAGGGTAACACTGAAGCTTTCTTT
CASSWEPQGNTEAFF
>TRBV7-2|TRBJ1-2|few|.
TGTGCCAGCAGAGGGGAGGCGAACTATGGCTACACCTTC
CASRGEANYGYTF
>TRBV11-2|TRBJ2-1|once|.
TGTGCCAGCAGCCCCGGGGAGAGGCAGTTCTTC
CASSPGERQFF
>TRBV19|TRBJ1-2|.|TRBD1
TGTGCCAGTAGTATTCGATCTACAGGGGAGTTCAATGGCTACACCTTC
CASSIRSTGEFNGYTF
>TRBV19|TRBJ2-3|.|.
TGTGCCAGTAGCCCGACGGAGACAGATACGCAGTATTTT
CASSPTETDTQYF